This T cell receptor (beta chain) was captured by sequencing in a study of a mutant IDH1 vaccine in newly diagnosed glioma. At the level of the study: Beginning 4-6 weeks after radiotherapy alone, or with temozolomide cycles, vaccination took place. Study findings and constraints: Apparently, pseudoprogression bore no relation to changes among the top peripheral T cell clonotypes.

Profiled with immunoSEQ multiplex PCR; TCRdb holds only in-frame clones, not every one. The sample has approximately 32,000 clones; roughly 50% are singletons. Time point given: week 5, during vaccination. Every single dose of the vaccine, 300 ug of mutant IDH1 20-mer peptide, came with topical imiquimod. In regard to this clone: Its antigen remains unidentified.

This CDR3 has 13 residues. The V end lost 5 bases, the J end lost 1 base, and 8 bases lay between the germline ends. CDR1 LNHDA and CDR2 SQIVND come from the germline V gene (reference sequence). Sample: PBMCs, taken from a glioma patient whose treatment included an IDH1 peptide vaccine. The chain combines TRBV19 with TRBJ2-5; D unclear. This sequence was found in a woman between 18 and 29 years old with glioma. CDR3 sequence (DNA): TGTGCCAGTAGTGCCCGCCCCCAAGAGACCCAGTACTTC. It is translated as CASSARPQETQYF.